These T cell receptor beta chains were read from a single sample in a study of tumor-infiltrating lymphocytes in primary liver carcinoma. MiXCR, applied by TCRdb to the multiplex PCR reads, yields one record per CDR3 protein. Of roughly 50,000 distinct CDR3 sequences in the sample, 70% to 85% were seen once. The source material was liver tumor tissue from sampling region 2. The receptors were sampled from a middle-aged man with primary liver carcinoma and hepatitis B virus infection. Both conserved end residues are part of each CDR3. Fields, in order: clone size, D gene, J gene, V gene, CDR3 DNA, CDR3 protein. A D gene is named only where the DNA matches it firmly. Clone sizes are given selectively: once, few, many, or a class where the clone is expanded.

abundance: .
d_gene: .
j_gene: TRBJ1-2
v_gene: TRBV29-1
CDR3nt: TGCAGTCTTGATGCGAAGGGGACGGGCTATGGCTACACCTTC
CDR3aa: CSLDAKGTGYGYTF

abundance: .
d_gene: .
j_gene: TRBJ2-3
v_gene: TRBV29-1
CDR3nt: TGCAGTGTTCTTCTTCCGGGAGTGATAGATACGCAGTATTTT
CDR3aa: CSVLLPGVIDTQYF

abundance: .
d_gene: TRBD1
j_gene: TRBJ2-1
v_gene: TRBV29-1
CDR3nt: TGCAGCGTTGTGGGACAGGGGCCTTTCAATGTGCAGTTCTTC
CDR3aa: CSVVGQGPFNVQFF

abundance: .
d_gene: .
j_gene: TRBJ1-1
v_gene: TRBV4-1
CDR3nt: TGCGCCAGCAGCCAAGGACCCGAGAACCAGAACACTGAAGCTTTCTTT
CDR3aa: CASSQGPENQNTEAFF

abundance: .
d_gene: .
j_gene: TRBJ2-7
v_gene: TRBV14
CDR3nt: TGTGCCAGCAGCCGGACTCCAGCAAACTGCGAGCGGTACTTC
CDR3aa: CASSRTPANCERYF

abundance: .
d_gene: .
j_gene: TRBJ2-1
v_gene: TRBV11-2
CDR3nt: TGTGCCAGCAGCCTCTCCTACCCGGGTCCCGTGAAACAGGTTCACTCCTATAATGAGCAGTTCTTC
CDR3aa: CASSLSYPGPVKQVHSYNEQFF

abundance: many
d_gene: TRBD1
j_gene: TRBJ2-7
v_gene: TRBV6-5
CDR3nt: TGTGCCAGCAGTCTAGACAGGGGGCCCTACGAGCAGTACTTC
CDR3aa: CASSLDRGPYEQYF

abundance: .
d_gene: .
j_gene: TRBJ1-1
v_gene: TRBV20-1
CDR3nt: TGCAGTGCCATCGACATAAAGAACACTGAAGCTTTCTTT
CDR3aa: CSAIDIKNTEAFF

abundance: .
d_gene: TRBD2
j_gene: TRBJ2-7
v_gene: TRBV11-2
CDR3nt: TGTGCCAGCAGTCCGGGAGGCTGCGAGCAGTACTTC
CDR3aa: CASSPGGCEQYF

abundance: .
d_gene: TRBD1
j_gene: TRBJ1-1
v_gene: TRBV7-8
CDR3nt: TGTGCCAGCGGCCTACGAGCAGGGGGAATGAACACTGAAGCTTTCTTT
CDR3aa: CASGLRAGGMNTEAFF

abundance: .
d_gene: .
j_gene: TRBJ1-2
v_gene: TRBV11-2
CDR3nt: TGTGCCAGCAGGGAGAGGGACACCATCTGTGGCTACACCTTC
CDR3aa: CASRERDTICGYTF

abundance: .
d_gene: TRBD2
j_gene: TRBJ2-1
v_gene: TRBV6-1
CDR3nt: TGTGCCAACACCGCGACTAGCGGTTACAATGAGCAGTTCTTC
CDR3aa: CANTATSGYNEQFF

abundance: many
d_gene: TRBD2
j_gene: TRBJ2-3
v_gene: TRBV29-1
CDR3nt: TGCAGCGCGTCAGGGGTGCGGACTAGCGGGAGGGCCACAGATACGCAGTATTTT
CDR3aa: CSASGVRTSGRATDTQYF

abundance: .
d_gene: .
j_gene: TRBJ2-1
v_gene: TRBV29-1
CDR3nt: TGCAGCGTTGAACCGGTACTAGGCAGTGAGCAGTTCTTC
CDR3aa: CSVEPVLGSEQFF

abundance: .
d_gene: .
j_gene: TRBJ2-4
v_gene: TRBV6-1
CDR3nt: TGCGCCAGCAGTGAAAAGCTGATGCTAGCCCACATTCAGTACTTC
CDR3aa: CASSEKLMLAHIQYF

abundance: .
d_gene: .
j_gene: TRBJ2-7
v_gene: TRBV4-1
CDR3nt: TGCCCCAGCAGCCCCGGCCGGTCGAGCAGACCTTACGAGCAGTACTTC
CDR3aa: CPSSPGRSSRPYEQYF

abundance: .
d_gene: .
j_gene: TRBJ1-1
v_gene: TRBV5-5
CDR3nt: TGTGCCAGCAGTTTGCGGGGCGCGCGGAACACTGAAGCTTTCTTT
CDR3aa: CASSLRGARNTEAFF

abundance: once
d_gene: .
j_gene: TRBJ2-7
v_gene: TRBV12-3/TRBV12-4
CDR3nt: TGTGTCAGCCATGGCAGGGTCTACGATCAGTACTTC
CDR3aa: CVSHGRVYDQYF

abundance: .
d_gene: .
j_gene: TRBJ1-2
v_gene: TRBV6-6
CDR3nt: TGTACCAGCAGTTACAGGCAGGGAAATGGCTACACCTTC
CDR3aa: CTSSYRQGNGYTF

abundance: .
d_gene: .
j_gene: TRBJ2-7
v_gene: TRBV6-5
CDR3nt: TGTGTCAACAGTAAGAATGGGGGGCAAGCTTCCTACGAGCAGTACTTC
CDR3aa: CVNSKNGGQASYEQYF

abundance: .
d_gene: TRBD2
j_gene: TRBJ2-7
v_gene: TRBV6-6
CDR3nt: TGTGCCAGCAGGGGACTAGCGGGAGTAGACTCCTACGAGCAGTATTTC
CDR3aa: CASRGLAGVDSYEQYF

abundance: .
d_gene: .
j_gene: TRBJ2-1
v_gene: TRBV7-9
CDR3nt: TGTGCCAGCAACGACAAGGGGGGTAACGATGAGCAGTTCTTC
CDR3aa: CASNDKGGNDEQFF

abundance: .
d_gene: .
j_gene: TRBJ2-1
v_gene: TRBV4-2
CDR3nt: TGTGCCAGCAACCGAGAGGAGGGCGATGAGCAGTTCTTC
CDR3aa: CASNREEGDEQFF

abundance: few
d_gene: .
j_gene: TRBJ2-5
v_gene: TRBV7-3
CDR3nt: TGTGCCAGCAGCTTAGGGGCAGAGAAGCAAGAGACCCAGTACTTC
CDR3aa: CASSLGAEKQETQYF

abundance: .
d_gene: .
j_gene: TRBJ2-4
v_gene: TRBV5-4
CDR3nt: TGTGCCAGCAGCATATATCTAGCCAAAAACATTCAGTACTTC
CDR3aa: CASSIYLAKNIQYF

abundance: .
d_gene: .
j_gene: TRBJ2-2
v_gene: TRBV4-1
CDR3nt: TGCGCCAGCAATCAAGCTCTGAACACCGGGGAGCTGTCTTTT
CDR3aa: CASNQALNTGELSF

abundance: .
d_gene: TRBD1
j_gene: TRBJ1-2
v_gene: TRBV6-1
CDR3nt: TGTGTCAGCAGTGATTGGACAGGCCCCGAATCCTCTAGCTATGGCTACACCTTC
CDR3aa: CVSSDWTGPESSSYGYTF

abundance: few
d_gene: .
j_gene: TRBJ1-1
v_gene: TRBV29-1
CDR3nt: TGCAGCGTTGTGTATAGTTCGAACACTGAAGCTTTCTTT
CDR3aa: CSVVYSSNTEAFF

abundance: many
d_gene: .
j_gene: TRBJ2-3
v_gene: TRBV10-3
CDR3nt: TGTGCCATCAGTGAGGCTACTTCTAGCACAGATACGCAGTATTTT
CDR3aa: CAISEATSSTDTQYF

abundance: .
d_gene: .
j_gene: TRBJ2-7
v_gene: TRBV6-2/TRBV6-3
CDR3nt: TGTGCTAGCAGTAGGCTGGCGGGATCCTACGAGGAGTACTTC
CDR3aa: CASSRLAGSYEEYF

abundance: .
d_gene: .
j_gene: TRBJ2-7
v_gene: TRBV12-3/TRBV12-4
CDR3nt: TGTGGCAGCAGTTTAGGTCAGGGTCCTTACGAGCAGTGCTTC
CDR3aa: CGSSLGQGPYEQCF

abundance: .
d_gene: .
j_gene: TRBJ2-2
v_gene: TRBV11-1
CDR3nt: TGTAGCAGCAGCTTACTAGCCGGAGGGGAGCTGTTTTTT
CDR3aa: CSSSLLAGGELFF

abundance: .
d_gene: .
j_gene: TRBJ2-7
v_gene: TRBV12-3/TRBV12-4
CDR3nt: TGTGCTAGCAGTACCCAAAACGGGGCCTACGAGCAGTGCTTC
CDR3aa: CASSTQNGAYEQCF

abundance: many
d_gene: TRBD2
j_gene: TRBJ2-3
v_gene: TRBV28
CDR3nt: TGTGCCAGCAGTCTCGGGACTAGCGGGAGCACAGATACGCAGTATTTT
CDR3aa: CASSLGTSGSTDTQYF

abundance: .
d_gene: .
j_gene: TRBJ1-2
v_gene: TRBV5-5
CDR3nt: TGTGCCAGCAGCCTGGACTTACTGTCTCGTGGCTACAGCTTC
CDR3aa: CASSLDLLSRGYSF

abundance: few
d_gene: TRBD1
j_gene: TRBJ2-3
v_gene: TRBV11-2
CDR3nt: TGTGCCAGCAGGACAGGGAACGTGGATACGCAGTATTTT
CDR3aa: CASRTGNVDTQYF

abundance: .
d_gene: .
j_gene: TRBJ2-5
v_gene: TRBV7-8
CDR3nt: TGTGCCAGCAGCCACCTCTACAGTAGTCAAGAGACCAAGTACTTC
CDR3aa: CASSHLYSSQETKYF

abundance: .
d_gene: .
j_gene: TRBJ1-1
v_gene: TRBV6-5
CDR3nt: TGTGCCAGCAGTTCCTCCTGCGGGAACACTGAAACTTTCTTT
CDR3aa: CASSSSCGNTETFF

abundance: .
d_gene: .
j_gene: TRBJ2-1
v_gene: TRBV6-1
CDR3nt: TGTGCCAGCAGTGAACAGGGTCGCAGTGAGGAGTTCTTC
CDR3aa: CASSEQGRSEEFF

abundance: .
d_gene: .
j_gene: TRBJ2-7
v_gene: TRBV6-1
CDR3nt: TGTGCCTCGAGCCGAAATCGGGTCGACTACGACCAGTACTTC
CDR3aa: CASSRNRVDYDQYF

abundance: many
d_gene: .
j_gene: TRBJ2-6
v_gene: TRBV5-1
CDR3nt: TGCGCCAGCAGCTTGGCTCCCCAGGGCTCTGGGGCCAACGTCCTGACTTTC
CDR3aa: CASSLAPQGSGANVLTF

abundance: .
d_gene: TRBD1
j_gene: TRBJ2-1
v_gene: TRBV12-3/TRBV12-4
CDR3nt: TGTGCCTGCAGTACGGACAGGAGTAATGAGCAGTTCTTC
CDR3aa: CACSTDRSNEQFF

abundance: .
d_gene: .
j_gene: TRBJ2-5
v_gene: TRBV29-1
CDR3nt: TGCAGCGTTGGTGGGAGAGTCGCTGAGATCCAGTACTTC
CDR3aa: CSVGGRVAEIQYF

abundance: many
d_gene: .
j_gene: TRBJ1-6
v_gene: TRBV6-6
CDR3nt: TGTGCCAGCAGCCGGGACGGCCCATGGTCACCCCTCCACTTT
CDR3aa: CASSRDGPWSPLHF

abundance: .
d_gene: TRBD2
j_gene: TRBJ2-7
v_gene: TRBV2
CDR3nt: TGTGCCAGTAGTCGAGGGGGACTAGCGCCCTACGAGCAGTGCTTC
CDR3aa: CASSRGGLAPYEQCF

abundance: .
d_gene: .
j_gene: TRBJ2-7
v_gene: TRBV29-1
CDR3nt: TGCAGCGTTTACGGACAGACCAGCTCCCACGAGCAGAACTTC
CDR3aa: CSVYGQTSSHEQNF

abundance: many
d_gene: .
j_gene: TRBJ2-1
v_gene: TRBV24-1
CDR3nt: TGTGCCACCAGTGATTTGGGACAATTTGGGAATGAGCAGTTCTTC
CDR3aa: CATSDLGQFGNEQFF

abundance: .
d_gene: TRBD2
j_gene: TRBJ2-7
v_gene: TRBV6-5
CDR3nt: TGTGCTTCCAGGGCGGAGGGACTAGACTACGAGCAGTACTTC
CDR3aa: CASRAEGLDYEQYF

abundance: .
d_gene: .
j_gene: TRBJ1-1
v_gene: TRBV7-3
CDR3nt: TGTGCCAGCAGCCCAGGGCAGGGCCCCCTTGGAGCTTTCTTT
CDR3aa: CASSPGQGPLGAFF

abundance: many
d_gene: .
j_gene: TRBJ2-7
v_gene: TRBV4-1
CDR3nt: TGCGCCAGCAGCCAAGAGGGATACGAGCAGTACTTC
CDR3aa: CASSQEGYEQYF

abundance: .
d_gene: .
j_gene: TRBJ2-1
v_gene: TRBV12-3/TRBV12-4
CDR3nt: TGTGCCAGCAGCCCAAGACTAGTTGTCGATGAGCAGATCTTC
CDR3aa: CASSPRLVVDEQIF

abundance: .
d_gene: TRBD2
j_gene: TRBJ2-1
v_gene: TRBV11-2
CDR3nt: TGTGCCAACAGCTTGGATATCGGACTAGCCATGGGTGAGCAGCTATTC
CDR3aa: CANSLDIGLAMGEQLF

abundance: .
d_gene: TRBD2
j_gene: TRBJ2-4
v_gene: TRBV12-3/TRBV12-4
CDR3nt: TGTGCCAGCAGGGGGACTAGCGGGACCGAAAACATTCAGTACTTC
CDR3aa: CASRGTSGTENIQYF

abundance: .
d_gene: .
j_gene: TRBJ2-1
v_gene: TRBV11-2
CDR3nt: TGCGCCAGCAGCTCCTCGCTTGAGCAGTTCTTC
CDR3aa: CASSSSLEQFF

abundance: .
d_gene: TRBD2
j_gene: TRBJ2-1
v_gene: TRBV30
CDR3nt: TGTGTCTGGAGTGTACGGGGACTAGCGGGCTACAATGGGCAGTTCTTC
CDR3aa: CVWSVRGLAGYNGQFF